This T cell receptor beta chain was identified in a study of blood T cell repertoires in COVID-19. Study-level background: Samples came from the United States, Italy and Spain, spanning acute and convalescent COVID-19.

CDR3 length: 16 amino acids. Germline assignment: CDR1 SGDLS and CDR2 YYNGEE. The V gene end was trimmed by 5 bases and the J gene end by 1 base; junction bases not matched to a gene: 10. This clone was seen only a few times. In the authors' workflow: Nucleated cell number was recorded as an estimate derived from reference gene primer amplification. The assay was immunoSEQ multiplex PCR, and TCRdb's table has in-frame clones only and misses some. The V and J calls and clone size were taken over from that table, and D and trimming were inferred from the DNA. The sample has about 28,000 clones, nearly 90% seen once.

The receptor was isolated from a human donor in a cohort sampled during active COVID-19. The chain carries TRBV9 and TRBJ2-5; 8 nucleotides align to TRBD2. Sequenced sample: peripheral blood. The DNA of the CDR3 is TGTGCCAGCAGTTTGGCGCCTAGCGGGCGCCAAGAGACCCAGTACTTC. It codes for CASSLAPSGRQETQYF. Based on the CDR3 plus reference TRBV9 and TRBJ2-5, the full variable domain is DSGVTQTPKHLITATGQRVTLRCSPRSGDLSVYWYQQSLDQGLQFLIQYYNGEERAKGNILERFSAQQFPDLHSELNLSSLELGDSALYFCASSLAPSGRQETQYFGPGTRLLVL.